This T cell receptor beta chain stems from a study of Ad26.COV2.S vaccination and SARS-CoV-2 variants. Assay used: immunoSEQ multiplex PCR; TCRdb lists only in-frame clones, some missing. The repertoire holds fewer than 500,000 clones, about 90% seen once, with approximately 4.5% in the top ten. About this clone itself: The junction differs from germline at one of its ends, possibly a read error.

The CDR3 extends over 12 amino acids. The germline V gene has CDR1 SEHNR and CDR2 FQNEAQ (reference sequence). The treatment is: some 20 received Ad26.COV2.S at low or high dose, single or two shots; about 5 received placebo; per-sample allocation not given. Sample collection was performed on day 63 after the first vaccine or placebo injection. This rearrangement joins TRBV7-9 to TRBJ2-7, with TRBD2 matching over 14 bases. The sample was peripheral blood, taken in a trial of Ad26.COV2.S vaccine versus placebo. The clonotype was recovered from a person aged 18 to 65 who received the Ad26.COV2.S COVID-19 vaccine or a placebo. CDR3 protein: CASSPGLAGVDF. In nucleotides, the CDR3 is TGTGCCAGCAGCCCGGGACTAGCGGGAGTAGACTTC.